This T cell receptor (beta chain) was identified in a study of T cell responses to AZD1222 COVID-19 vaccine. Study-level results: Just a handful of AZD1222 recipients were seropositive at baseline. The study reported that nearly half of spike-specific TCRs target unmutated variant regions. In a largely white British group with more females than males, clonal diversity was possibly underestimated. Scientists sampled the repertoires only once the peak T cell response had passed.

CDR3 length: 13 amino acids. Germline lookup yields CDR1 SGHTS and CDR2 YDEGEE. V shed 3 bases and J shed 3 bases, with 9 bases lying between them. Clones were read by immunoSEQ multiplex PCR, and TCRdb kept only the in-frame ones, dropping some. This sample has 100,000 to 150,000 clones; roughly nine tenths occur once, and the top ten carry 25% to 35%. Note on this clone: Its antigen is not identified.

This rearrangement joins TRBV5-8 to TRBJ1-1; a possible D gene is TRBD1 (5 bases). This receptor was obtained from an adult in good health. This sample comprised peripheral blood, obtained on day 0 of AZD1222 vaccination. CDR3 DNA: TGTGCCAGCAGCTGGGGGGTTCACACTGAAGCTTTCTTT. Translated, it gives CASSWGVHTEAFF. Using reference TRBV5-8 and TRBJ1-1 for the parts outside the CDR3, the full variable domain is EAGVTQSPTHLIKTRGQQATLRCSPISGHTSVYWYQQALGLGLQFLLWYDEGEERNRGNFPPRFSGRQFPNYSSELNVNALELEDSALYLCASSWGVHTEAFFGQGTRLTVV.